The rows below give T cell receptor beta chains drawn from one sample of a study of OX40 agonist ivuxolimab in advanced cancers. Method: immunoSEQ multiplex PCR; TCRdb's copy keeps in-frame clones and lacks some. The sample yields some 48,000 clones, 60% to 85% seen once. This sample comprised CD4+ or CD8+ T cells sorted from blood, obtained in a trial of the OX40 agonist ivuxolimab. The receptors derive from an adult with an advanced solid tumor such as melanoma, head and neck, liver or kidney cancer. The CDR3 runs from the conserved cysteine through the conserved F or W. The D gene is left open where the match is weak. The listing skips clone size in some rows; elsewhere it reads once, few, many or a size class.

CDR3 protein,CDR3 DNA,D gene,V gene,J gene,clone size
CASSELPEGETFF,TGTGCCAGCAGTGAGTTACCGGAGGGAGAAACTTTCTTT,-,TRBV6-1,TRBJ1-1,-
CAWSPYATEAFF,TGTGCCTGGAGTCCGTATGCTACTGAAGCTTTCTTT,-,TRBV30,TRBJ1-1,few
CASSPPPPWRGNQPQHF,TGCGCCAGCAGCCCCCCCCCGCCATGGAGGGGGAATCAGCCCCAGCATTTT,-,TRBV5-1,TRBJ1-5,once
CASSLVSGYGYTF,TGTGCCAGCAGCTTGGTTTCAGGGTATGGCTACACCTTC,-,TRBV5-6,TRBJ1-2,-
CASRAGTGGAGTEAFF,TGCGCCAGCAGGGCCGGGACAGGGGGCGCGGGGACTGAAGCTTTCTTT,TRBD1,TRBV5-1,TRBJ1-1,-
CASSHSAVHEAFF,TGTGCCAGCAGTCACTCGGCCGTACATGAAGCTTTCTTT,-,TRBV27,TRBJ1-1,-
CASVEDRVVDEQFF,TGTGCCAGCGTAGAGGACAGGGTTGTTGATGAGCAGTTCTTC,TRBD1,TRBV2,TRBJ2-1,-
CAISVGGRASDTQYF,TGTGCCATCAGTGTCGGCGGGAGGGCCTCAGATACGCAGTATTTT,TRBD2,TRBV10-3,TRBJ2-3,-
CASSWWGFDQPQHF,TGTGCCAGCAGCTGGTGGGGTTTCGATCAGCCCCAGCATTTT,-,TRBV5-6,TRBJ1-5,-
CASSLVKPGGPQHF,TGTGCCAGCAGTTTGGTGAAGCCGGGCGGGCCCCAGCATTTT,-,TRBV27,TRBJ1-5,once
CASSLNPGLKTDTQYF,TGTGCCAGCAGCTTAAACCCGGGACTAAAGACAGATACGCAGTATTTT,TRBD2,TRBV7-8,TRBJ2-3,-
CASSRSDAEAFF,TGTGCCAGCAGTCGAAGCGACGCTGAAGCTTTCTTT,-,TRBV6-5,TRBJ1-1,-
CASSEGTGGFYGYTF,TGTGCCAGCAGTGAGGGGACAGGGGGCTTCTATGGCTACACCTTC,TRBD1,TRBV6-1,TRBJ1-2,-
CASTLGANYGYTF,TGTGCCAGCACTCTGGGAGCTAACTATGGCTACACCTTC,-,TRBV5-4,TRBJ1-2,few
CASSRHQETQYF,TGTGCCAGCAGTCGGCACCAAGAGACCCAGTACTTC,-,TRBV2,TRBJ2-5,-
CASAREISTRSYGYTF,TGTGCTAGTGCCCGAGAGATTTCAACGCGCTCCTATGGCTACACCTTC,-,TRBV12-5,TRBJ1-2,-
CASSREVGPSGEKLFF,TGTGCCAGCAGCCGCGAAGTGGGCCCAAGCGGTGAAAAACTGTTTTTT,-,TRBV4-2,TRBJ1-4,once
CASSRRGSLAGDTDTQYF,TGTGCCAGCAGCCGAAGGGGGTCACTAGCGGGAGACACAGATACGCAGTATTTT,TRBD2,TRBV7-2,TRBJ2-3,-
CASSTPTGSSEAFF,TGTGCCAGTAGTACGCCGACAGGTAGCTCTGAAGCTTTCTTT,-,TRBV19,TRBJ1-1,-
CAWSVRTATTGTQYF,TGTGCCTGGAGTGTACGGACGGCTACCACAGGGACGCAGTATTTT,-,TRBV30,TRBJ2-3,-
CASSLWGGETQYF,TGTGCCAGCAGTTTATGGGGTGGGGAGACCCAGTACTTC,-,TRBV27,TRBJ2-5,few
CAYSGRPANYGYTF,TGTGCCTACTCGGGCCGTCCGGCAAACTATGGCTACACCTTC,-,TRBV30,TRBJ1-2,-
CASSPPGVGANVLTF,TGTGCCAGCTCACCACCGGGTGTCGGGGCCAACGTCCTGACTTTC,-,TRBV18,TRBJ2-6,few
CASSQPGLAGGNNEQFF,TGCGCCAGCAGCCAACCGGGACTAGCGGGAGGTAATAATGAGCAGTTCTTC,TRBD2,TRBV4-1,TRBJ2-1,-
CASSLIIRADTQYF,TGTGCCAGCAGCTTAATAATCAGGGCAGATACGCAGTATTTT,-,TRBV7-2,TRBJ2-3,-
CASSVTGPNTEAFF,TGTGCCAGCAGTGTAACGGGACCGAACACTGAAGCTTTCTTT,-,TRBV2,TRBJ1-1,-
CASSLYRNTEAFF,TGTGCCAGCAGTTTGTACAGGAACACTGAAGCTTTCTTT,-,TRBV27,TRBJ1-1,-
CASSPDGRYEQYF,TGTGCCAGCAGCCCAGACGGCAGATACGAGCAGTACTTC,-,TRBV11-3,TRBJ2-7,few
CASSYSSDHSYNEQFF,TGTGCCAGCAGTTACAGTAGCGACCATTCCTACAATGAGCAGTTCTTC,-,TRBV6-5,TRBJ2-1,-
CASSQDVEVFGYTF,TGCGCCAGCAGCCAAGATGTGGAGGTGTTCGGCTACACCTTC,-,TRBV4-3,TRBJ1-2,-
CASSLSRGENPYEQYF,TGCGCCAGCAGCCTATCCAGGGGGGAGAATCCCTACGAGCAGTACTTC,-,TRBV4-3,TRBJ2-7,-
CASSNRAQETQYF,TGTGCCAGTAGTAACAGGGCCCAAGAGACCCAGTACTTC,-,TRBV19,TRBJ2-5,-
CASSLYEEQYF,TGTGCCAGCAGCCTATACGAGGAGCAGTACTTC,-,TRBV11-1,TRBJ2-7,-
CASSLDRDSIREQYF,TGTGCCAGCTCACTAGACCGGGACAGTATACGGGAGCAGTACTTC,TRBD1,TRBV18,TRBJ2-7,few
CASGPSGDTQYF,TGTGCCAGCGGTCCTTCCGGAGATACGCAGTATTTT,-,TRBV9,TRBJ2-3,-
CASSAGTALWNQPQHF,TGTGCCAGTAGCGCCGGGACAGCTCTTTGGAATCAGCCCCAGCATTTT,TRBD1,TRBV19,TRBJ1-5,-
CASSLAGGYTF,TGTGCCAGCAGCTTGGCGGGCGGCTACACCTTC,-,TRBV14,TRBJ1-2,-
CASSLQGANYGYTF,TGTGCCAGTAGCCTACAGGGGGCTAACTATGGCTACACCTTC,TRBD1,TRBV19,TRBJ1-2,-
CASSSRGGSGNTIYF,TGTGCCAGTAGTAGCAGGGGCGGCTCTGGAAACACCATATATTTT,-,TRBV19,TRBJ1-3,-
CASSPRGGEETQYF,TGTGCCAGCAGTCCCAGGGGGGGGGAAGAGACCCAGTACTTC,-,TRBV27,TRBJ2-5,-
CASRATGGAGQPQHF,TGTGCCAGCAGAGCAACAGGGGGCGCGGGTCAGCCCCAGCATTTT,TRBD1,TRBV25-1,TRBJ1-5,-
CASSTPTGGDPYEQYF,TGTGCCAGCAGTACGCCCACAGGGGGCGATCCCTACGAGCAGTACTTC,TRBD1,TRBV28,TRBJ2-7,-
CASSFRAGTEAFF,TGTGCCAGCAGCTTCAGGGCGGGTACTGAAGCTTTCTTT,-,TRBV7-3,TRBJ1-1,-
CASMRIPSSGNTIYF,TGCGCCAGCATGAGGATTCCAAGCTCTGGAAACACCATATATTTT,-,TRBV5-1,TRBJ1-3,once
CASSPRDLYGYTF,TGTGCCAGCAGCCCCCGGGACCTCTATGGCTACACCTTC,-,TRBV7-9,TRBJ1-2,-
CASSEGYTGANVLTF,TGCGCCAGCAGCGAGGGGTATACTGGGGCCAACGTCCTGACTTTC,-,TRBV5-1,TRBJ2-6,-
CASIRPNTGELFF,TGTGCCAGCATTCGACCGAACACCGGGGAGCTGTTTTTT,-,TRBV11-2,TRBJ2-2,few
CASSLAGNYGYTF,TGCGCCAGCAGCTTAGCCGGGAACTATGGCTACACCTTC,-,TRBV5-1,TRBJ1-2,-
CASSFIGQATDTQYF,TGTGCCAGCAGTTTTATAGGACAAGCCACAGATACGCAGTATTTT,-,TRBV5-6,TRBJ2-3,-
CATSRDRPRADEQFF,TGTGCCACCAGCAGAGACCGTCCCCGGGCGGATGAGCAGTTCTTC,-,TRBV15,TRBJ2-1,-
CASSPNRAGSAGNTIYF,TGTGCCAGCTCACCTAACCGGGCGGGCAGTGCTGGAAACACCATATATTTT,-,TRBV18,TRBJ1-3,few
CASSVWSGAGKNIQYF,TGTGCCAGCAGCGTCTGGAGCGGGGCGGGCAAAAACATTCAGTACTTC,TRBD2,TRBV5-4,TRBJ2-4,-
CAISSTEAKNIQYF,TGTGCCATCTCCTCCACAGAAGCCAAAAACATTCAGTACTTC,-,TRBV11-1,TRBJ2-4,-
CASSPSGSHEQYF,TGCGCCAGCAGCCCTAGCGGGTCCCACGAGCAGTACTTC,TRBD2,TRBV10-1,TRBJ2-7,-
CASSPTSTEAFF,TGTGCCAGCAGCCCGACCAGCACTGAAGCTTTCTTT,-,TRBV7-2,TRBJ1-1,-